Sequencing of this TCR beta chain was carried out in a study of naive and memory T cell subsets. Study findings and constraints: The RNA method is potentially sensitive to activation and differentiation changes.

Blood and skin TCR RNA was reverse transcribed with alpha and beta constant primers. Amplification of ligated cDNA took four PCR rounds with SP2 and nested alpha and beta constant primers. TCRdb itself ran the 5' RACE reads through MiXCR, one entry per CDR3 protein. Of approximately 22,000 distinct CDR3 sequences listed, approximately 3.9% are singletons. The CDR3 is made up of 15 amino acids. Trimming left V 4 bases short and J 2 bases short, with 15 bases between. Germline V gene data show CDR1 as SGHTA and CDR2 as FQGNSA. This clonotype was seen many times. Antigen specificity is unknown. RNA was extracted from around 2.5 ml of whole blood of healthy adults. The library had UMIs added by 3' ligation of an oligonucleotide to TCR cDNA.

This chain links TRBV7-2 with TRBJ2-7; D perhaps matches TRBD1 (6 bases). The receptor was isolated from a male donor in good health. The CDR3 sequence is CASSSFGQPTYEQYF. The CDR3 bases are TGTGCCAGCAGCTCCTTTGGACAGCCGACCTACGAGCAGTACTTC.